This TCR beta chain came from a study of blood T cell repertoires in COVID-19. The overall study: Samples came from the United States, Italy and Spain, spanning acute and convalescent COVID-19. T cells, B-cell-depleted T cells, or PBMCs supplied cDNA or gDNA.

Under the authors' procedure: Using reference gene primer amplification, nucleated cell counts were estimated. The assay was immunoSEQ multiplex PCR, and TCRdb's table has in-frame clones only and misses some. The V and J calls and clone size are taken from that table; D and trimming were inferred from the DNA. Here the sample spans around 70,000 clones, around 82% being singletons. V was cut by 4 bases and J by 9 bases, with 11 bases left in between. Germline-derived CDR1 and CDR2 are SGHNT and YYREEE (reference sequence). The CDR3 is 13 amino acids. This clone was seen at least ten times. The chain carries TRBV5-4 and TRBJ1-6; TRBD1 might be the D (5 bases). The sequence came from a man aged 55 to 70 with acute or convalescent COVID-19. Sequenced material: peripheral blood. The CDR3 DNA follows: TGTGCCAGCAGCCCCCCGGGGGGTTCACCCCTCCACTTT. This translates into CASSPPGGSPLHF. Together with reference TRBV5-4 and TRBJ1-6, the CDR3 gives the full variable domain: ETGVTQSPTHLIKTRGQQVTLRCSSQSGHNTVSWYQQALGQGPQFIFQYYREEENGRGNFPPRFSGLQFPNYSSELNVNALELDDSALYLCASSPPGGSPLHFGNGTRLTVT.